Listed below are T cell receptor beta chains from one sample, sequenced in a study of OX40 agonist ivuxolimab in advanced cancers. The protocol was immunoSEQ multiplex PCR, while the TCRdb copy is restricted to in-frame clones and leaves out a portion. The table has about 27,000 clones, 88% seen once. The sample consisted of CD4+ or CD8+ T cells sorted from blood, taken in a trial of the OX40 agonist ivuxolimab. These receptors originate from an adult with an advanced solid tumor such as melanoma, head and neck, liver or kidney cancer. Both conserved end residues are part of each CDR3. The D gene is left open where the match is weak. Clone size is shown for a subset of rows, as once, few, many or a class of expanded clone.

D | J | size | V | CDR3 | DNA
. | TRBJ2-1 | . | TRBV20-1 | CSARKGIEQFF | TGCAGTGCAAGGAAAGGGATAGAGCAGTTCTTC
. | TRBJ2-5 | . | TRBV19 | CASSMWGDEETQYF | TGTGCCAGTAGTATGTGGGGCGACGAAGAGACCCAGTACTTC
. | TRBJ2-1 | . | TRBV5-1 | CATSPLGDEQFF | TGCGCCACCTCTCCCCTCGGAGATGAGCAGTTCTTC
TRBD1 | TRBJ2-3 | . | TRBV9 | CASSVDGTATDTQYF | TGTGCCAGCAGCGTAGACGGGACAGCCACAGATACGCAGTATTTT
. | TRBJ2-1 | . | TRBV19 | CASSIGRGGVYNEQFF | TGTGCCAGTAGTATTGGGCGGGGCGGTGTCTACAATGAGCAGTTCTTC
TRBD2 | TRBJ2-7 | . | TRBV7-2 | CASSLKGLAGFEQYF | TGTGCCAGCAGCCTAAAGGGACTAGCGGGGTTCGAGCAGTACTTC
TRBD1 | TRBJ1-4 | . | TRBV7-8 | CASRSDRLNEKLFF | TGTGCCAGCAGATCGGACAGGCTAAATGAAAAACTGTTTTTT
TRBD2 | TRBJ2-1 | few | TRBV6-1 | CASSDIAGDTNEQFF | TGTGCCAGCAGTGACATAGCGGGGGATACAAATGAGCAGTTCTTC
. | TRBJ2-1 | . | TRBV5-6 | CASSLGLIRPGGNYNEQFF | TGTGCCAGCAGCTTGGGATTAATACGTCCTGGGGGTAATTACAATGAGCAGTTCTTC
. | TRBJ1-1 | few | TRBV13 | CASSPRGGGNTEAFF | TGTGCCAGCAGCCCGAGAGGGGGAGGGAACACTGAAGCTTTCTTT
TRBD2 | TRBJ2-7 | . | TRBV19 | CASSTQLTVAGGLYEQYF | TGTGCCAGTAGTACTCAACTTACCGTAGCGGGAGGGCTGTACGAGCAGTACTTC
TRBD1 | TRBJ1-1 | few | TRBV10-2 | CASSDTGGTEAFF | TGCGCCAGCAGTGACACAGGGGGCACTGAAGCTTTCTTT
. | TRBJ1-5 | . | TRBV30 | CAWDHGEGTYQPQHF | TGTGCCTGGGACCACGGGGAGGGGACTTATCAGCCCCAGCATTTT
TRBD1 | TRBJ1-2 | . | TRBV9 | CASSLIGQDGYTF | TGTGCCAGCAGCCTAATTGGACAGGATGGCTACACCTTC
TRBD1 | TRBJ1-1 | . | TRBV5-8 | CASEPLLQTGVDTEAFF | TGTGCCAGCGAGCCCCTGCTTCAGACAGGGGTGGACACTGAAGCTTTCTTT
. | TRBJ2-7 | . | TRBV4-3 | CASSRDLAYEQYF | TGCGCCAGCAGCCGCGACTTGGCTTACGAGCAGTACTTC
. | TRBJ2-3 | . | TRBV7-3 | CASSLESTDTQYF | TGTGCCAGCAGCTTAGAGAGCACAGATACGCAGTATTTT
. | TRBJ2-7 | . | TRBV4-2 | CASSQEHNAGVSYEQYF | TGTGCCAGCAGCCAAGAACACAACGCAGGGGTCTCCTACGAGCAGTACTTC
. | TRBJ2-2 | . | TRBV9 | CASSGVTNTGELFF | TGTGCCAGCAGCGGGGTAACGAACACCGGGGAGCTGTTTTTT
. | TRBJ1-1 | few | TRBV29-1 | CSVIDQNTEAFF | TGCAGCGTTATAGACCAGAACACTGAAGCTTTCTTT
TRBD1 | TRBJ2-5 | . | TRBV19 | CASTTGQGEGTQYF | TGTGCCAGTACCACCGGACAGGGGGAAGGGACCCAGTACTTC
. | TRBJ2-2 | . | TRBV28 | CASRSGTINTGELFF | TGTGCCAGTAGATCGGGCACCATAAACACCGGGGAGCTGTTTTTT
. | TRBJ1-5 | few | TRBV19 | CASSLWTANSNQPQHF | TGTGCCAGTAGTCTTTGGACAGCTAATAGCAATCAGCCCCAGCATTTT
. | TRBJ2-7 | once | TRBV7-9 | CASSSPNRSAYEQYF | TGTGCCAGCAGCTCCCCGAATCGATCCGCCTACGAGCAGTACTTC
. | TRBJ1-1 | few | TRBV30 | CAWRTEGPTEAFF | TGTGCCTGGAGGACCGAGGGGCCCACTGAAGCTTTCTTT
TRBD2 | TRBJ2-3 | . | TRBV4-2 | CASSQHSGGRTDTQYF | TGTGCCAGCAGCCAACATAGCGGGGGGCGCACAGATACGCAGTATTTT
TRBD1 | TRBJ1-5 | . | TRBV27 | CASSSPGQGGQPQHF | TGTGCCAGCAGTTCCCCAGGACAGGGTGGTCAGCCCCAGCATTTT
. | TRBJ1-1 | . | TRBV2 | CASSESRTGANTEAFF | TGTGCCAGCAGTGAGAGCAGGACCGGGGCAAACACTGAAGCTTTCTTT
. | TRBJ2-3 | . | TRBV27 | CASSSDSWEDTQYF | TGTGCCAGCAGTTCGGACTCGTGGGAGGATACGCAGTATTTT
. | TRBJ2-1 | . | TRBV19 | CASRENNEQFF | TGTGCCAGTAGGGAAAACAATGAGCAGTTCTTC